This T cell receptor (beta chain) derives from a study of shared clonotypes between healthy human individuals. Findings and limits, study-wide: With several donors compared, about 5% of naive CD4 clonotypes were shared. Naive subsets generally had larger estimated richness than memory subsets.

Some clones are missing from TCRdb's copy, which holds only in-frame ones; the method was immunoSEQ multiplex PCR. The repertoire holds about 1.5 million clones, with 95% to 99% as singletons. For this clone: Antigen specificity is unknown.

CDR1 is LNHDA, CDR2 SQIVND, per germline (reference sequence). Unmatched junction bases numbered 6, after V lost 4 bases and J lost 0 bases. This CDR3 contains 17 residues. This chain joins TRBV19 and TRBJ2-6, with 7 bases lining up with TRBD1. Source material: naive CD4+ T cells sorted from blood. Subset of the sample: CD45RA+ positively selected. The origin of this receptor is a man aged 30-40 years in good health. The CDR3 region has the DNA TGTGCCAGTAGTAGCAGGGACAGAAGCTCTGGGGCCAACGTCCTGACTTTC. As protein: CASSSRDRSSGANVLTF.